Shown below are 26 T cell receptor beta chains from a single sample sequenced in a study of blood T cell repertoires in COVID-19. This table comes from immunoSEQ multiplex PCR, and its TCRdb copy is limited to in-frame clones, with some not included. Of 150,000 to 180,000 clones in the sample, around 84% were seen once. The sample consisted of peripheral blood. The receptors originated from a woman in her fifties or sixties with COVID-19, enrolled during active disease.

The chain is built from TRBV7-9 and TRBJ1-2; D gene ambiguous. Germline lookup yields CDR1 SEHNR and CDR2 FQNEAQ (reference sequence). Trimming cost V 2 bases and J 4 bases, with 11 bases left between them. The CDR3 is 14 residues long. In DNA, the CDR3 is TGTGCCAGCAGCTTACCTCAAAGCCCCTATGGCTACACCTTC. It yields the protein CASSLPQSPYGYTF.

CDR3 sequence (DNA): TGCGCCAGCAGCCAAGGTCGGGGAACAGAACTGTTTTTT. Translation: CASSQGRGTELFF. The chain recombines TRBV4-1 with TRBJ1-4; D remains unclear. The V end lost 1 base, the J end lost 12 bases, and 12 bases lay between the germline ends. The CDR3 extends over 13 amino acids. The germline gives CDR1 MGHRA, CDR2 YSYEKL.

The chain is built from TRBV4-2 and TRBJ2-1, with D possibly matching TRBD1 (5 bases). Germline CDR1 reads LGHNA; CDR2 reads YNFKEQ. The CDR3 has 16 amino acids. The V end was cut by 0 bases, the J end by 0 bases, with 9 bases between. CDR3 bases: TGTGCCAGCAGCCAAGATAGGGGCCTCTCCTACAATGAGCAGTTCTTC. Translated, it gives CASSQDRGLSYNEQFF.

This clone was counted a single time. The V gene is TRBV10-3, the J gene TRBJ2-2; D is unresolved. The germline CDR1 and CDR2 sequences are ENHRY and SYGVKD. The CDR3 spans 14 residues. Trimming removed 2 bases from V and 6 bases from J, with 10 bases in between. CDR3 in DNA: TGTGCCATCAGTGAGGTACCCAGTGCCGGGGAGCTGTTTTTT. Its protein product is CAISEVPSAGELFF.

The gene calls are TRBV9 and TRBJ1-3; 7 positions match TRBD1. The CDR3 has 14 residues. V shed 4 bases and J 2 bases; nucleotides not matched to a gene: 3. Germline loops: CDR1 SGDLS, CDR2 YYNGEE. CDR3 DNA: TGTGCCAGCAGCCCAAGGGGGCCTGGAAACACCATATATTTT. As protein: CASSPRGPGNTIYF.

This chain links TRBV14 with TRBJ1-3, with D perhaps TRBD1 (5 bases). V lost 0 bases and J 1 base, leaving 10 bases between the germline ends. Germline CDR1 and CDR2: SGHDN and FVKESK. This CDR3 region has 16 residues. CDR3 amino acids: CASSQDQGWSGNTIYF. CDR3 in DNA: TGTGCCAGCAGCCAAGATCAGGGTTGGTCTGGAAACACCATATATTTT.

V usage is TRBV11-1 and J usage is TRBJ1-6; D possibly corresponds to TRBD1 (6 bases). V dropped 2 bases and J dropped 12 bases, with 8 bases sitting between them. Germline assignment: CDR1 SGHAT and CDR2 FQDESV (reference sequence). The CDR3 contains 12 residues. This CDR3 reads CASSLPTGPLHF. CDR3 in DNA: TGTGCCAGCAGCTTACCGACAGGACCCCTCCACTTT.

The chain joins TRBV12-5 to TRBJ1-3; D is perhaps TRBD1 (6 bases). The V and J ends lost 2 bases and 0 bases respectively, with 8 bases between them. The CDR3 is made up of 15 amino acids. CDR1 is LGHNT, CDR2 FRNRAP, per germline. This CDR3 is CASGLRGGSGNTIYF. The DNA of the CDR3 is TGTGCTAGTGGTTTGAGGGGGGGCTCTGGAAACACCATATATTTT.

This clone was detected a few times. V is TRBV5-1 and J is TRBJ2-5, with a weak D call TRBD1 (6 bases). V lost 2 bases to trimming and J lost 2 bases, with 16 bases between them. Germline V gene sequence: CDR1 SGHRS, CDR2 YFSETQ. The CDR3 runs 16 residues. The CDR3: CASSFQGSGTQETQYF. CDR3 sequence (DNA): TGCGCCAGCAGCTTTCAGGGGAGTGGGACACAAGAGACCCAGTACTTC.

This clone has just one count. The rearrangement uses TRBV10-1 and TRBJ1-1; D is perhaps TRBD1 (5 bases). CDR3 size: 14 residues. Germline loops: CDR1 WNHNN, CDR2 SYGVQD (reference sequence). Trimming took off 8 bases at V and 3 bases at J, with 16 bases between the two ends. CDR3 loop: CASRGHPRDTEAFF. As DNA, the CDR3 is TGCGCCAGCCGCGGACACCCCCGTGACACTGAAGCTTTCTTT.

This chain connects TRBV9 to TRBJ1-6, with TRBD1 as a possible D gene (5 bases). The V end was cut by 6 bases, the J end by 9 bases, with 22 bases between. Germline lookup yields CDR1 SGDLS and CDR2 YYNGEE. The CDR3 runs 16 residues. In DNA form, the CDR3 reads TGTGCCAGCAATCGGGCAGGGTCTGCTTTTGGTTCACCCCTCCACTTT. Translation: CASNRAGSAFGSPLHF. The full variable domain, rest sourced from reference TRBV9 and TRBJ1-6, is DSGVTQTPKHLITATGQRVTLRCSPRSGDLSVYWYQQSLDQGLQFLIQYYNGEERAKGNILERFSAQQFPDLHSELNLSSLELGDSALYFCASNRAGSAFGSPLHFGNGTRLTVT.

This clone was seen only a few times. V usage is TRBV19 and J usage is TRBJ1-5; TRBD1 agrees at 7 bases. J gave up 4 bases and V 5 bases, and 11 bases lay outside the gene matches. The germline gives CDR1 LNHDA, CDR2 SQIVND (reference sequence). The CDR3 covers 16 residues. The CDR3 loop is CASSSPGDRKNQPQHF. The CDR3 DNA reads as TGTGCCAGTAGTTCCCCCGGGGACAGAAAGAATCAGCCCCAGCATTTT.

This chain joins TRBV14 and TRBJ2-7, with TRBD2 matching over 8 bases. V lost 2 bases and J lost 2; bases outside the gene matches: 5. The CDR3 is 15 amino acids. Germline assignment: CDR1 SGHDN and CDR2 FVKESK. This CDR3 is CASSQIAGPPYEQYF. CDR3 DNA: TGTGCCAGCAGCCAAATAGCGGGACCCCCCTACGAGCAGTACTTC.

The chain has TRBV19 and TRBJ1-1; a weak D match, TRBD1 (5 bases). Trimming stripped 0 bases from V and 1 base from J, with 12 bases between. The germline CDR1 and CDR2 sequences are LNHDA and SQIVND (reference sequence). The CDR3 spans 16 residues. Here the CDR3 DNA reads TGTGCCAGTAGTATAGATATAAGGGGAAGGAACACTGAAGCTTTCTTT. Protein: CASSIDIRGRNTEAFF.

The chain links TRBV18 to TRBJ1-2; TRBD1 matches at 12 bases. CDR1 is KGHSH, CDR2 LQKENI, per germline. The ends lost 3 bases at V and 12 bases at J; junction bases unmatched: 11. CDR3 length: 15 residues. The CDR3 spells CASSPSTGQGAVDTF. The CDR3 region has the DNA TGTGCCAGCTCACCGAGTACGGGACAGGGGGCGGTCGACACCTTC.

The chain combines TRBV12-3 or TRBV12-4 with TRBJ1-5; no reliable D call. V lost 5 bases to trimming and J lost 3 bases, with 8 bases between them. The CDR3 has 13 amino acids. CDR3 in DNA: TGTGCCAGCAGTAGGGAGTTCAATCAGCCCCAGCATTTT. It translates to CASSREFNQPQHF.

This chain joins TRBV5-1 and TRBJ1-1; no reliable D call. Per germline, CDR1 SGHRS and CDR2 YFSETQ. CDR3 length equals 12 residues. V was pared by 0 bases and J by 4 bases, with 4 bases between. CDR3 coding DNA: TGCGCCAGCAGCTTGGAGAGCACTGAAGCTTTCTTT. Amino acid sequence: CASSLESTEAFF.

This rearrangement joins TRBV9 to TRBJ2-5, with 8 bases aligning to TRBD2. The germline gives CDR1 SGDLS, CDR2 YYNGEE. The trim removed 0 bases at V and 5 bases at J, leaving 6 bases unmatched. This CDR3 has 15 residues. The CDR3 nucleotides are TGTGCCAGCAGCGTAGGCGGGAGGATCCGGGAGACCCAGTACTTC. It is translated as CASSVGGRIRETQYF.

J is TRBJ2-7 and V is TRBV24-1; TRBD1 matches at 12 bases. The V gene end was trimmed by 6 bases and the J gene end by 5 bases; junction bases not matched to a gene: 4. CDR1 and CDR2 (germline): KGHDR, SFDVKD. The CDR3 loop spans 14 amino acids. CDR3: CATSPGQGADEQYF. The CDR3 DNA reads as TGTGCCACCAGTCCGGGACAGGGGGCCGACGAGCAGTACTTC.

The V gene is TRBV15, the J gene TRBJ1-5; D is undetermined. Looked up from germline, CDR1 is LNHNV and CDR2 is YYDKDF (reference sequence). Between the trimmed V and J ends, which lost 6 bases and 1 base, there was a span of 13 bases. There are 15 residues in the CDR3. The CDR3 sequence: CATSSEGGSNQPQHF. The CDR3 region has the DNA TGTGCCACCAGTTCCGAGGGAGGGAGCAATCAGCCCCAGCATTTT.

J is TRBJ1-5 and V is TRBV24-1; D not certain. Germline V CDR1 and CDR2: KGHDR, SFDVKD. The ends were cut back, 3 bases at V and 4 bases at J, with 12 bases in the middle. This CDR3 is 15 amino acids long. The CDR3 loop reads CATSDIRHPNQPQHF. DNA for the CDR3: TGTGCCACCAGTGATATCAGACACCCGAATCAGCCCCAGCATTTT.

V usage is TRBV13 and J usage is TRBJ2-3; TRBD2 agrees at 12 bases. J lost 0 bases, V lost 4 bases, and 5 bases had no gene match. The V gene's germline CDR1 is PRHDT and CDR2 FYEKMQ (reference sequence). The CDR3 is made up of 17 amino acids. The CDR3 here is CASSSGTSGYSTDTQYF. The CDR3 coding sequence is TGTGCCAGCAGCTCAGGGACTAGCGGGTATAGCACAGATACGCAGTATTTT.

This clone was seen only once. The chain carries TRBV19 and TRBJ1-1; D is perhaps TRBD1 (6 bases). Trimming removed 4 bases at V and 3 bases at J, with 15 bases between. The length of the CDR3 is 15 residues. Germline values: CDR1 LNHDA, CDR2 SQIVND (reference sequence). The CDR3 DNA reads TGTGCCAGTAGTAAACAGGGAGGGTTAGACACTGAAGCTTTCTTT. Amino acids: CASSKQGGLDTEAFF.

The chain is built from TRBV2 and TRBJ1-4, with unresolved D. The V and J ends lost 6 bases and 4 bases respectively, with 6 bases between them. This CDR3 contains 12 residues. Germline values: CDR1 SNHLY, CDR2 FYNNEI. DNA for the CDR3: TGTGCCAGCAGGTACATTAATGAAAAACTGTTTTTT. It yields the protein CASRYINEKLFF.

This CDR3 is CSASGGGGNTDTQYF. CDR3 in DNA: TGCAGTGCTAGTGGTGGCGGGGGAAACACAGATACGCAGTATTTT. This chain links TRBV20-1 with TRBJ2-3; the match to TRBD2 covers 7 bases. The germline V gene has CDR1 DFQATT and CDR2 SNEGSKA (reference sequence). Trimming cost V 3 bases and J 2 bases; bases outside gene matches: 8. This CDR3 spans 15 amino acids.

This chain joins TRBV5-5 and TRBJ2-7; 9 positions agree with TRBD1. The CDR3 is made up of 18 amino acids. The J segment lost 1 base and the V segment lost 1 base, leaving 12 bases of the junction unmatched. Germline V gene data show CDR1 as SGHKS and CDR2 as YYEKEE (reference sequence). The CDR3 nucleotides read TGTGCCAGCAGCTTGACCATTACTACCGGGACAGGGTCCTACGAGCAGTACTTC. This codes for CASSLTITTGTGSYEQYF.